What follows are 6 T cell receptor beta chains derived from one specimen sequenced in a study of shared clonotypes between healthy human individuals. Method: immunoSEQ multiplex PCR; TCRdb's copy keeps in-frame clones and lacks some. The sample holds about a million clones; roughly 80% are singletons and the top ten take about 0.89%. Sample: memory CD4+ T cells from PBMCs. Regarding subset: CD45RA-negative fraction. The receptor source for this set is a man younger than 30 in good health. Some clones in this sample may be carry-over from other donors' samples.

J is TRBJ1-3 and V is TRBV10-3; D gene ambiguous. Germline V gives CDR1 ENHRY, CDR2 SYGVKD. Trimming left V 3 bases short and J 0 bases short, with 6 bases between. CDR3 size: 14 residues. CDR3 loop: CAISDITSGNTIYF. In DNA form, the CDR3 reads TGTGCCATCAGTGACATCACCTCTGGAAACACCATATATTTT.

This clone has only a few counts. This chain links TRBV28 with TRBJ2-7, with D unresolved. Germline V CDR1 and CDR2: MDHEN, SYDVKM. V lost 4 bases, J lost 3 bases, and 10 bases lay in between. This CDR3 has 13 amino acids. CDR3 sequence (DNA): TGTGCCAGCAGTTCACCTCCAGTCTACGAGCAGTACTTC. Its protein is CASSSPPVYEQYF.

Concerning this clone itself: Other DNA sequences in this sample translate to the same CDR3. The J gene is TRBJ2-3, the V gene TRBV10-1; D is unclear. This CDR3 contains 12 residues. The germline V gene has CDR1 WNHNN and CDR2 SYGVQD (reference sequence). Between the trimmed V and J ends, which lost 4 bases and 6 bases, there was a span of 8 bases. The CDR3 loop reads CASSGVGDTQYF. CDR3 DNA sequence: TGCGCCAGCAGTGGGGTAGGGGATACGCAGTATTTT.

This clone has more than one count but fewer than ten. The chain is built from TRBV25-1 and TRBJ2-3, with a weak D call TRBD2 (5 bases). V dropped 4 bases and J dropped 6 bases, with 14 bases sitting between them. CDR3 length: 14 amino acids. Germline V CDR1 and CDR2: MGHDK, SYGVNS. CDR3 sequence (DNA): TGTGCCAGCAGTGCGTTTAGGACTTTGGATACGCAGTATTTT. Encoded protein: CASSAFRTLDTQYF.

The V gene is TRBV27, the J gene TRBJ1-2; D is possibly TRBD1 (6 bases). The germline CDR1 and CDR2 sequences are MNHEY and SMNVEV (reference sequence). Trimming shortened V by 2 bases and J by 7 bases, and 14 bases separated the two germline ends. The CDR3 is made up of 14 amino acids. CDR3 residues: CASSLVGGLGGYTF. The CDR3 DNA is TGTGCCAGCAGTTTAGTGGGGGGGCTCGGTGGCTACACCTTC.

This clone was detected a few times. The chain joins TRBV5-8 to TRBJ2-1; D possibly uses TRBD1 or TRBD2 (5 bases each). The V end lost 4 bases, the J end lost 5 bases, and 10 bases lay between the germline ends. CDR1 is SGHTS, CDR2 YDEGEE, per germline. CDR3 size: 13 residues. CDR3 DNA: TGTGCCAGCAGCCGGGGCAGGCACAATGAGCAGTTCTTC. As protein: CASSRGRHNEQFF. Variable domain in full (rest from reference TRBV5-8 and TRBJ2-1): EAGVTQSPTHLIKTRGQQATLRCSPISGHTSVYWYQQALGLGLQFLLWYDEGEERNRGNFPPRFSGRQFPNYSSELNVNALELEDSALYLCASSRGRHNEQFFGPGTRLTVL.